This T cell receptor (beta chain) derives from a study of cytomegalovirus exposure and HLA in healthy donors. Study observations and caveats: The majority of TCR sequences were rare, yet some public TCRs appeared in many donors. A link between a missense DCLRE1C variant and TCR beta V- and J-gene trimming emerged from a later analysis.

Details on this clone: Its antigen is still unknown.

The CDR3 spans 12 residues. After removal of 5 bases from V and 8 bases from J, the junction contained 8 bases not matched to a gene. The germline gives CDR1 SQVTM, CDR2 ANQGSEA. PCR primers comprised 60 Vbeta and 13 Jbeta primers. The data were produced by immunoSEQ multiplex PCR, yet TCRdb's version contains in-frame clones alone and is incomplete. The sample holds 150,000 to 200,000 clones, around 76% seen once. This chain links TRBV29-1 with TRBJ1-2, with 7 nucleotides matching TRBD1. This receptor was identified in a woman in her 40s in good health and CMV-seronegative. Sequencing used PBMCs. This CDR3 is CSVRPGGGGYTF. The CDR3 region has the DNA TGCAGCGTTCGACCAGGGGGAGGAGGCTACACCTTC. Together with reference TRBV29-1 and TRBJ1-2, the CDR3 gives the full variable domain: SAVISQKPSRDICQRGTSLTIQCQVDSQVTMMFWYRQQPGQSLTLIATANQGSEATYESGFVIDKFPISRPNLTFSTLTVSNMSPEDSSIYLCSVRPGGGGYTFGSGTRLTVV.